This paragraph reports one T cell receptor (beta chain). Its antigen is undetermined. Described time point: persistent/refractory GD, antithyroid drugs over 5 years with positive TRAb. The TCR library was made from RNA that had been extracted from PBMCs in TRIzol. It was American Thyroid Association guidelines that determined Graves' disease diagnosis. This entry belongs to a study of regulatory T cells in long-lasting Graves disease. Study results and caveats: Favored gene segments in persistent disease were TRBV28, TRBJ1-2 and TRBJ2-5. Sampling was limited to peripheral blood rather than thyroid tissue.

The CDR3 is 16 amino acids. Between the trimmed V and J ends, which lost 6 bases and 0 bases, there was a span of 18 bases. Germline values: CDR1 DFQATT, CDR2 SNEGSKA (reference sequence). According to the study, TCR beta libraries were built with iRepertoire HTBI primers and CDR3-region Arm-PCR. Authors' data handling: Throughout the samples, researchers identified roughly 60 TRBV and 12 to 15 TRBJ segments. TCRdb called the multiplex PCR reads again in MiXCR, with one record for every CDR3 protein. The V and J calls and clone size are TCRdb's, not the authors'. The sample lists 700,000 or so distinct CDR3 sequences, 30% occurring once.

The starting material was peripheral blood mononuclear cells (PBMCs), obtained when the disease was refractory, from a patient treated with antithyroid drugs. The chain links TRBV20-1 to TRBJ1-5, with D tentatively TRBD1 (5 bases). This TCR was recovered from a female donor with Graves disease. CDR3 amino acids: CSAPGAGGGSNQPQHF. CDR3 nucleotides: TGCAGTGCCCCCGGGGCGGGAGGAGGTAGCAATCAGCCCCAGCATTTT.